A single sample gave rise to the 18 T cell receptor beta chains below, sequenced in a study of vaccination and CD4 T cells after COVID-19. Stated treatment: roughly nine-day PBMC culture with coronavirus spike peptide pools or control peptides (ViraFEST assay). Ahead of the COVID-19 pandemic (2011-2018), the CD4+ T cells of the unexposed donor were collected. The antigens for these receptors are not known. Cultured CD4+ T cell DNA was sequenced using the Oncomine TCR Beta short-read assay. MiXCR was run by TCRdb on the PCR reads, yielding one entry per CDR3 protein. The sample includes 2,000 or so distinct CDR3 sequences, approximately 15% of them seen just once. The sample comprised CD4+ T cells from blood, cultured in vitro. Receptors were obtained from a human donor in good health.

Worth noting for this clonotype: A single base separates this from a much larger clone, so it may be a read error. The chain recombines TRBV7-2 with TRBJ2-2; 7 bases agree with TRBD1. Looked up from germline, CDR1 is SGHTA and CDR2 is FQGNSA. This CDR3 is 15 amino acids long. CDR3 residues: CASSLALGQIGEPFF. CDR3 bases: TGTGCCAGCAGCTTAGCGCTGGGACAGATCGGGGAGCCGTTTTTT.

This clonotype showed up just a few times. The V call is TRBV19, the J call TRBJ2-2, with D possibly being TRBD1 or TRBD2 (7 bases each). V was clipped by 3 bases and J by 6 bases, with 14 bases between them. The CDR3 loop spans 15 amino acids. Per germline, CDR1 LNHDA and CDR2 SQIVND (reference sequence). The CDR3 bases are TGTGCCAGTAGTATCAACCAGGGGGGGCCCGGGGAGCTGTTTTTT. It encodes CASSINQGGPGELFF.

Written as DNA, the CDR3 is TGTGCCAGCAGCTTTAGGAACTCCTACGAGCAGTACTTC. This sequence encodes CASSFRNSYEQYF. This chain links TRBV5-6 with TRBJ2-7; D is unclear. Germline CDR1 and CDR2: SGHDT and YYEEEE. The germline V and J ends were trimmed by 2 bases and 0 bases, with 6 bases remaining between them. The CDR3 is made up of 13 amino acids.

The chain combines TRBV5-6 with TRBJ2-5; no firm D call. Germline CDR1 is SGHDT and CDR2 is YYEEEE. The CDR3 length is 11 residues. The V gene lost 6 bases and the J gene lost 4 bases, with 7 bases spanning the gap. The CDR3 nucleotides are TGTGCCAGCACCGGCGGAGAGACCCAGTACTTC. Residues: CASTGGETQYF.

By its share, this clonotype is medium-sized. This rearrangement joins TRBV20-1 to TRBJ2-1; D perhaps matches TRBD1 (7 bases). The V gene's germline CDR1 is DFQATT and CDR2 SNEGSKA (reference sequence). Trimming cost V 7 bases and J 15 bases, with 19 bases left between them. The CDR3 loop spans 11 amino acids. The CDR3 spells CSVRRGLLPFF. In nucleotides, the CDR3 is TGCAGTGTTAGGAGGGGGCTTCTCCCGTTCTTC.

This clonotype is medium-sized within its sample. This chain links TRBV5-4 with TRBJ1-6; 9 nucleotides agree with TRBD1. V gave up 3 bases and J gave up 8 bases; unmatched junction bases: 3. Germline CDR1 SGHNT, CDR2 YYREEE (reference sequence). CDR3 length: 14 amino acids. The DNA for the CDR3 is TGTGCCAGCAGCTGGGACAGGGCGGATTCACCCCTCCACTTT. It codes for CASSWDRADSPLHF.

This rearrangement joins TRBV5-1 to TRBJ2-5; the D is unclear. This CDR3 region has 16 residues. Germline V gene lookup returns CDR1 SGHRS and CDR2 YFSETQ. Trimming took off 4 bases at V and 5 bases at J, with 21 bases between the two ends. CDR3 coding DNA: TGCGCCAGCAGCCCATATTTTCAACCACGTGGGGAGACCCAGTACTTC. Translation: CASSPYFQPRGETQYF.

In this sample, this clonotype is medium-sized. This chain links TRBV20-1 with TRBJ1-1; 11 bases are a match to TRBD1. Trimming took 1 base from V and 2 from J; bases not matched to a gene: 6. This CDR3 has 16 residues. Germline V gene lookup returns CDR1 DFQATT and CDR2 SNEGSKA (reference sequence). The CDR3 region is CSARAAGQGGNTEAFF. In DNA form, the CDR3 reads TGCAGTGCTAGAGCTGCGGGACAGGGGGGAAACACTGAAGCTTTCTTT.

By share of the sample, this clonotype is medium-sized. The chain uses TRBV7-8 and TRBJ2-5, with D maybe TRBD2 (6 bases). The germline CDR1 and CDR2 sequences are SGHVS and FQNEAQ. This CDR3 is built from 18 residues. V gave up 6 bases and J gave up 1 base, with 24 bases separating them. In DNA, the CDR3 is TGTGCCAGCAGTACAAGGGCCGGGGAAAGACTAGTCCAAGAGACCCAGTACTTC. Encoded protein: CASSTRAGERLVQETQYF.

In its sample, this clonotype is medium-sized. The CDR3 reads CASSLGTGTEAFF. For the CDR3, the DNA is TGTGCCAGCAGCCTAGGGACAGGCACTGAAGCTTTCTTT. V gene TRBV7-3 combines with J gene TRBJ1-1, with TRBD1 identical over 8 bases. Germline V gives CDR1 SGHTA, CDR2 FQGTGA. V shed 5 bases, J shed 4 bases, and the junction held 3 bases outside the gene matches. There are 13 residues in the CDR3.

The CDR3 loop reads CASRYPDRENTEAFF. The CDR3 nucleotides are TGTGCCAGCAGATACCCGGACAGGGAGAACACTGAAGCTTTCTTT. This chain links TRBV28 with TRBJ1-1; 8 bases are shared with TRBD1. The trim removed 6 bases at V and 1 base at J, leaving 7 bases unmatched. The CDR3 extends over 15 amino acids. The germline V gene encodes CDR1 MDHEN and CDR2 SYDVKM.

By share of the sample, this clonotype is medium-sized (0.01 to 0.1%). The CDR3 is CASSENVISPLHF. The CDR3 DNA is TGTGCCAGCAGTGAAAACGTTATTTCACCCCTCCACTTT. The rearrangement uses TRBV2 and TRBJ1-6; D unclear. There are 13 residues in the CDR3. V lost 2 bases and J lost 9, with 8 bases in between. Germline loops: CDR1 SNHLY, CDR2 FYNNEI.

On this clonotype: A much larger clone sits a single nucleotide away, making a read error possible. The chain couples TRBV7-2 to TRBJ2-7; D possibly corresponds to TRBD1 (5 bases). Trimming cost V 0 bases and J 8 bases, with 14 bases left between them. Per germline, CDR1 SGHTA and CDR2 FQGNSA. The CDR3 extends over 14 amino acids. The CDR3 DNA reads TGTGCCAGCAGCTTAGCCAGGGCCACATACAAGCAGTACTTC. Translation: CASSLARATYKQYF.

This clonotype is deemed large (0.1 to 1%). The chain employs TRBV27 and TRBJ1-5; D uncertain. With 10 bases removed from V and 4 bases from J, the gap between germline ends came to 20 bases. Germline V lookup: CDR1 MNHEY, CDR2 SMNVEV (reference sequence). This CDR3 spans 15 amino acids. The CDR3 nucleotides are TGTGCCATCTGGTATGTGCCGCGCTCTAATCAGCCCCAGCATTTT. This encodes CAIWYVPRSNQPQHF.

The chain carries TRBV5-5 and TRBJ2-5; D tentatively fits TRBD1 or TRBD2 (5 bases each). Germline CDR1 SGHKS, CDR2 YYEKEE (reference sequence). Trimming took off 0 bases at V and 4 bases at J, with 16 bases between the two ends. The CDR3 runs 16 residues. CDR3 bases: TGTGCCAGCAGCTTGGGGCAGGGAGCGAGAGTAGAGACCCAGTACTTC. This translates into CASSLGQGARVETQYF.

In its sample, this clonotype ranks as medium-sized. The rearrangement uses TRBV20-1 and TRBJ2-7; D may be TRBD2 (6 bases). This CDR3 is 15 amino acids long. Trimming shortened V by 0 bases and J by 2 bases, and 14 bases separated the two germline ends. CDR1 is DFQATT and CDR2 is SNEGSKA in the germline V gene (reference sequence). The CDR3 DNA is TGCAGTGCTAGAGAGGCGGGATTCTCTACCTACGAGCAGTACTTC. Translation gives CSAREAGFSTYEQYF.

This clonotype rates as medium-sized. This chain joins TRBV2 and TRBJ1-2, with D uncertain. Trimming removed 8 bases from V and 7 bases from J, with 14 bases in between. The germline V gene has CDR1 SNHLY and CDR2 FYNNEI. There are 12 residues in the CDR3. CDR3 in DNA: TGTGCCAGCCTGGGGTCCTCAGGTGGCTACACCTTC. Protein sequence: CASLGSSGGYTF.

The chain recombines TRBV18 with TRBJ1-1; D not certain. The CDR3 contains 14 residues. In germline, CDR1 is KGHSH, CDR2 LQKENI. Trimming pared 4 bases from V and 1 base from J, leaving 10 bases between. The CDR3 spells CASSLLTENTEAFF. The DNA for the CDR3 is TGTGCCAGCTCACTGTTAACGGAGAACACTGAAGCTTTCTTT.